This T cell receptor beta chain was captured by sequencing in a study of blood T cell repertoires in COVID-19. Germline values: CDR1 SGHVS, CDR2 FNYEAQ. This CDR3 region has 18 residues. V lost 1 base and J lost 0, with 16 bases in between. This table comes from immunoSEQ multiplex PCR, and its TCRdb copy is limited to in-frame clones, with some not included. The data contain around 70,000 clones, under 90% of them seen just once; the ten biggest clones take up approximately 18%. The sequence came from a man between 65 and 85 years old who had recovered from COVID-19. Sequenced: peripheral blood. This chain joins TRBV7-6 and TRBJ2-1; TRBD2 might be the D (6 bases). The CDR3 DNA is TGTGCCAGCAGCTTAGTTAGCGGCCCATCTAGCTCCTACAATGAGCAGTTCTTC. This encodes CASSLVSGPSSSYNEQFF. The full variable domain, with the rest looked up from reference TRBV7-6 and TRBJ2-1, is GAGVSQSPRYKVTKRGQDVALRCDPISGHVSLYWYRQALGQGPEFLTYFNYEAQQDKSGLPNDRFSAERPEGSISTLTIQRTEQRDSAMYRCASSLVSGPSSSYNEQFFGPGTRLTVL.